This TCR beta chain was obtained from a study of regulatory T cells in long-lasting Graves disease. CDR3 length: 14 amino acids. Germline trimming cut 5 bases from V and 6 bases from J; bases unmatched to any gene: 4. Time point reported: newly diagnosed GD, antithyroid drugs for less than 3 months. PBMCs provided the RNA from which the TCR library was made. American Thyroid Association guidelines were used to diagnose Graves' disease. The authors drew patients from an endocrinology department in Xi'an, China. Arm-PCR of CDR3 regions with iRepertoire HTBI primers generated TCR beta libraries. MiXCR, run by TCRdb on the multiplex PCR reads, gives a single entry per CDR3 protein. The sample includes approximately 230,000 distinct CDR3 sequences, approximately 20% of them seen just once. This clonotype occurred many times. Its antigen is undetermined. The study, taken as a whole, reports: Persistent disease preferred TRBV28, TRBJ1-2 and TRBJ2-5. Peripheral blood alone, not thyroid tissue, underwent study.

Source: peripheral blood mononuclear cells (PBMCs), taken at new diagnosis, from a patient treated with antithyroid drugs. The clonotype comes from a female donor with Graves disease. This chain joins TRBV12-3 or TRBV12-4 and TRBJ1-6; 7 positions agree with TRBD1. Here the CDR3 reads CASSHQGVNSPLHF. The CDR3 DNA sequence: TGTGCCAGCAGTCACCAGGGGGTTAATTCACCCCTCCACTTT.